The 7 T cell receptor beta chains presented below share a single source sample, sequenced in a study of cytomegalovirus exposure and HLA in healthy donors. This table comes from immunoSEQ multiplex PCR, and its TCRdb copy is limited to in-frame clones, with some not included. The sample consists of about 70,000 clones, 94% of them appearing once. What was sequenced was PBMCs. Receptors originate from a young woman in good health and CMV-seropositive.

The chain has TRBV7-8 and TRBJ2-5; 10 bases align to TRBD2. CDR1 and CDR2 (germline): SGHVS, FQNEAQ. CDR3 length: 19 residues. V was clipped by 1 base and J by 1 base; unmatched bases: 12. CDR3 loop: CASSLGLAGEEFFQETQYF. The CDR3 DNA follows: TGTGCCAGCAGCTTAGGGCTAGCGGGGGAGGAGTTCTTCCAAGAGACCCAGTACTTC. Full variable domain (rest looked up from reference TRBV7-8 and TRBJ2-5): GAGVSQSPRYKVAKRGQDVALRCDPISGHVSLFWYQQALGQGPEFLTYFQNEAQLDKSGLPSDRFFAERPEGSVSTLKIQRTQQEDSAVYLCASSLGLAGEEFFQETQYFGPGTRLLVL.

This chain links TRBV7-9 with TRBJ1-2; D possibly corresponds to TRBD1 (6 bases). The germline gives CDR1 SEHNR, CDR2 FQNEAQ (reference sequence). V dropped 7 bases and J dropped 2 bases, with 14 bases sitting between them. The CDR3 has 14 residues. As DNA, the CDR3 is TGTGCCAGCACTTCCAGACAGGTCAACTATGGCTACACCTTC. It yields the protein CASTSRQVNYGYTF.

In DNA form, the CDR3 reads TGTGCCAGCAGTTACGCCAACTTTATCTACAATGAGCAGTTCTTC. As protein: CASSYANFIYNEQFF. V is TRBV27 and J is TRBJ2-1; D not certain. V was shortened by 4 bases and J by 3 bases, with 13 bases between the two germline ends. The CDR3 contains 15 residues. Germline loops: CDR1 MNHEY, CDR2 SMNVEV (reference sequence).

V usage is TRBV11-3 and J usage is TRBJ2-5, with D possibly TRBD1 on 5 matching bases. Trimming took 7 bases from V and 2 from J, leaving 11 bases between them. The CDR3 spans 13 residues. CDR1 is SGHNT, CDR2 YENEEA, per germline. The CDR3 here is CASNRGAQETQYF. The DNA of the CDR3 is TGTGCCAGCAATCGTGGGGCACAAGAGACCCAGTACTTC.

This clone was observed a single time. The chain joins TRBV4-1 to TRBJ2-7; 9 positions agree with TRBD2. Unmatched junction bases numbered 13, after V lost 6 bases and J lost 7 bases. Germline CDR1 reads MGHRA; CDR2 reads YSYEKL. The length of the CDR3 is 15 residues. CDR3 in amino acids: CASSLRGGRAGEQYF. CDR3 DNA: TGCGCCAGCAGTCTCAGGGGCGGGAGGGCCGGTGAGCAGTACTTC.

This clone showed up just once. An end of the junction does not agree with germline; a read error may underlie this. The rearrangement joins TRBV5-8 to TRBJ2-7; 10 nucleotides line up with TRBD2. The CDR3 has 13 amino acids. The germline V gene has CDR1 SGHTS and CDR2 YDEGEE. In DNA, the CDR3 is TGTGCCAGCAGCCCTCGGACTAGCGGCCAAAAGAACTTC. Translating it yields CASSPRTSGQKNF.

The chain is built from TRBV30 and TRBJ1-2, with 11 positions matching TRBD1. Germline values: CDR1 GTSNPN, CDR2 SVGIG (reference sequence). CDR3 length: 12 residues. V lost 7 bases to trimming and J lost 8 bases; unmatched junction nucleotides: 6. CDR3 sequence: CASSGQGAGYTF. In DNA, the CDR3 is TGTGCCTCGTCCGGACAGGGGGCCGGCTACACCTTC.